This TCR beta chain was sequenced in a study of shared clonotypes between healthy human individuals (TCRdb year 2020). About the study as a whole: The cohort included a few men and a couple of women between 18 and 49 years of age. For each donor, CD4 naive and CD4 memory were each given three plates, CD8 naive was given two plates, and CD8 memory was given one plate. To estimate repertoire size and how much clonotypes are shared between individuals, the study performed deep sequencing of blood TCR repertoires from about five healthy adults. To increase sequencing depth and limit assay-specific biases, different laboratories used diverse techniques to prepare libraries and sequence TCR repertoires. Each donor's leukapheresis produced roughly between about 0.9 and 9.5 billion PBMCs. What the authors observed across the whole study: Based on pairwise subsampling, the degree of clonotype sharing among donors was expected to be affected by sequencing depth. Sharing across a handful of donors was observed for roughly 5% of naive CD4, 3% to 4% of naive CD8, roughly 2.3% of memory CD4, and around 0.42% of memory CD8 clonotypes. Naive subsets generally had larger estimated clonotype richness than memory subsets. Compared with non-shared clonotypes, clonotypes shared by all four sorted-subset donors had higher generation probabilities. Even with the large sequencing depth, rarefaction of the sorted-subset datasets indicated that sequencing was incomplete. Because the study included a small number of donors, the genetic and exposure-history diversity represented was limited. Sampling was restricted to blood, and TCR repertoires in tissues likely differ from the TCR repertoires found in blood.

CDR1 and CDR2 (KGHSH, LQKENI) derive from the germline V gene. The CDR3 runs 15 residues from the cysteine to the phenylalanine. Only the CDR3 DNA stays, 45 bases, in frame from base 1. V is cut back by 1 base and J by 3 bases, with 4 bases in the junction unmatched. Using the deep immunoSEQ assay, TCR CDR3 regions were amplified from genomic DNA by multiplex PCR. For each cell subset, the extracted genomic DNA was distributed evenly across all wells of several immunoSEQ 96-well plates, and each plate served as one replicate. For sorted subsets, about 200 ng genomic DNA, equal to some 30,000 T cell genomes, was loaded into each replicate PCR. Purified libraries were quantified with a Qubit 3.0 fluorometer, sized on a Bioanalyzer 2100, and re-quantified with the KAPA Library Quantification kit. A separate single-read 150-cycle Illumina NextSeq 550 flow cell was used to sequence each immunoSEQ 96-well plate. In the paper's pipeline: Because the immunoSEQ output held only junctional sequences and lacked quality scores, the filtering could not match the filtering applied to full-length reads. Sequences were annotated with PyIR, a Python wrapper for IgBLAST v1.9, and V/J genes and CDR3 were assigned using IMGT germline references. Reads with weak V/J assignments (E-value above 1e-6), missing CDR3, stop codons, out-of-frame junctions, or ambiguous translated residues were removed. A V3J clonotype was defined by an identical inferred V gene, J gene, and CDR3 amino acid sequence. Percentage overlap between repertoires was calculated by dividing the number of shared unique clonotypes by the size of the smaller repertoire. Repertoire richness was assessed with RTK rarefaction, the Chao1 estimator, and Recon v2.1 estimates of unobserved clonotypes. Generation probabilities for all TCRbeta clonotypes obtained by the gDNA method from several donors were computed using OLGA. TCRdb limited this immuneACCESS table to in-frame rearrangements with V and J called. A share of clones is missing; checked studies link under half to unresolved V genes, and the rest is unexplained. Clone size and V and J calls were adopted from that table, with D and trimming inferred from the DNA. For this sample there are roughly 2 million clones; more than 90% appear just once. Clones ranked in the top ten supply roughly 0.13% of the sample.

The donors were healthy, HIV-negative adults who had no recently reported acute infections or vaccinations. Every donor was a Caucasian adult living in Nashville, Tennessee, USA. CD4+ T cells were enriched through magnetic negative selection, after which naive cells were positively selected on CD45RA and the remaining negative fraction served as the memory subset. Blood was collected by leukapheresis, and PBMCs were isolated by Ficoll-Histopaque density gradient centrifugation and then cryopreserved in liquid nitrogen vapor phase. Analytical flow cytometry was used to check the purity and quantity of every magnetically sorted T cell population. Each sorted fraction had its genomic DNA isolated and then quantified by UV absorbance on a Nanodrop 2000c. With regard to this clone: Its recognized antigen is unknown. The sample holds no much larger clone one base away, and base qualities are not on file.

The rearrangement joined TRBV18 to TRBJ2-7; a stretch of 9 junction bases matches TRBD1. This TCR was sampled from a man between 18 and 35 years old in good health. The sample consisted of naive CD4+ T cells sorted from blood. This specimen's cell subset or site label, per the study, means: CD45RA+ positively selected. The CDR3 amino acid sequence is: CASSPLQDRGYEQYF. In nucleotide form, the sequence is TGTGCCAGCTCACCACTTCAGGACAGGGGCTACGAGCAGTACTTC.